The TCR beta chain under discussion was sequenced for a study of shared T cell receptors in the human thymus. This clone was detected once. The germline CDR1 and CDR2 sequences are SGHRS and YFSETQ. V dropped 2 bases and J dropped 5 bases, with 8 bases sitting between them. The CDR3 is 13 amino acids. The assay was immunoSEQ multiplex PCR, and TCRdb's table has in-frame clones only and misses some. This table has about 380,000 clones, approximately 95% appearing once. The TCR was taken from a human donor. This chain connects TRBV5-1 to TRBJ1-5; the D is unclear. The source material was thymocytes. The CDR3 loop reads CASSFRPHQPQHF. DNA for the CDR3: TGCGCCAGCAGCTTCAGGCCTCATCAGCCCCAGCATTTT.